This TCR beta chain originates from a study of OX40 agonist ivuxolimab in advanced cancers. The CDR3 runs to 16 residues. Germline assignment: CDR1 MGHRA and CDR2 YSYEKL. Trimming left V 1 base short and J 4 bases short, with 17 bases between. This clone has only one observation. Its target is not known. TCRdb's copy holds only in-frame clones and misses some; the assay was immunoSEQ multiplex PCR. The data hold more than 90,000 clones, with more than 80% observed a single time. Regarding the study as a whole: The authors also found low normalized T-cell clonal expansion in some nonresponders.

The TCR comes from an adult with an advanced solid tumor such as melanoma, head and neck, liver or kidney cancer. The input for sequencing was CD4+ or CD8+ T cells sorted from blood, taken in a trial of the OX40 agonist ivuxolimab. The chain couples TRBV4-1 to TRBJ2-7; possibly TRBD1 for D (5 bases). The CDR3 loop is CASSQAPFDSSYEQYF. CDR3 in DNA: TGCGCCAGCAGCCAAGCACCCTTCGACAGCTCGTACGAGCAGTACTTC.